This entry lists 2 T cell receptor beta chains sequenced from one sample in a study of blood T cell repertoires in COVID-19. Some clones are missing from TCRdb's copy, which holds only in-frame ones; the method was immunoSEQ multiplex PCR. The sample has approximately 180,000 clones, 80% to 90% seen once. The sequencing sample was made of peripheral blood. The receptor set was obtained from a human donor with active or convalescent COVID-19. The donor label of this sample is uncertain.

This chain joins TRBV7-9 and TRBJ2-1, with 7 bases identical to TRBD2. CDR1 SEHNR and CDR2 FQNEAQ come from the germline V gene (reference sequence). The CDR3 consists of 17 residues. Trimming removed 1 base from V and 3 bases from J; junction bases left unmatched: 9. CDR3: CASSLEGGSGHYNEQFF. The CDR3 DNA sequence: TGTGCCAGCAGCTTAGAAGGAGGTAGCGGGCACTACAATGAGCAGTTCTTC.

For the CDR3, the DNA is TGTGCCAGCACGGGCAGGGGATCTGGGGCCAACGTCCTGACTTTC. It encodes CASTGRGSGANVLTF. The chain is built from TRBV6-5 and TRBJ2-6, with a possible D match to TRBD1 (6 bases). Between the trimmed V and J ends, which lost 7 bases and 1 base, there was a span of 11 bases. Germline CDR1 is MNHEY and CDR2 is SVGAGI. The length of the CDR3 is 15 residues.